This TCR beta chain was documented in a study of pediatric ulcerative colitis. The wider study: Six or seven patients showed pancolitis and two showed left-sided colitis. The study, taken as a whole, reports: Rectal repertoires separated controls, mild-moderate and acute severe colitis. Rectal pinch biopsies may have included blood-derived T cells, especially in patients with overt colitis. This repertoire reflects total lymphocytes rather than subpopulations like regulatory T cells.

In the case of this clone: No antigen is known for it.

Sequencing was performed with immunoSEQ multiplex PCR; in TCRdb, only in-frame clones are kept and a portion is missing. This sample carries 40,000 to 60,000 clones, 78% of them seen once, and the ten largest clones take less than 4.5%. During colonoscopy, one to two rectal pinch biopsies were collected. Germline V lookup: CDR1 MNHEY, CDR2 SMNVEV (reference sequence). This CDR3 is 15 amino acids long. Sequencing used gut tissue. The V gene is TRBV27, the J gene TRBJ2-7, with TRBD2 as a possible D gene (6 bases). The tail of the sequence fits TRBJ2-1 better, so the J call may be wrong. The origin of this receptor is a girl aged 10 to 17 with moderate ulcerative colitis. DNA for the CDR3: TGTGCCAGCAGCTCCTCGGGGGTCTGGGGCAATGAGCAGTTCTTC. It specifies CASSSSGVWGNEQFF.